These 23 T cell receptor beta chains were sequenced from one sample in a study of T cell responses to AZD1222 COVID-19 vaccine. Using immunoSEQ multiplex PCR, the repertoire was profiled, and TCRdb retains in-frame clones only, with some absent. The profile covers about 110,000 clones, with around 83% appearing a single time and over 3% taken by the ten largest. Specimen: peripheral blood, collected on day 0 of AZD1222 vaccination. These receptor sequences come from an adult in good health.

The rearrangement links TRBV6-4 to TRBJ1-4, with D maybe TRBD1 (6 bases). The CDR3 totals 16 residues. V was cut by 3 bases and J by 9 bases, with 20 bases left in between. Germline-derived CDR1 and CDR2 are MRHNA and SNTAGT. Written as DNA, the CDR3 is TGTGCCAGCAGTGAAGGGGGAGATACCCTCGGGAAAAAACTGTTTTTT. This codes for CASSEGGDTLGKKLFF.

This clone appeared a single time. The V gene is TRBV7-6, the J gene TRBJ2-1, with 8 positions matching TRBD1. This CDR3 is 18 amino acids long. CDR1 and CDR2 from the germline V gene are SGHVS and FNYEAQ. Trimming at V came to 6 bases and at J to 2 bases, leaving 15 bases not matched to a gene. The CDR3, as DNA: TGTGCCAGCAGTCCTACCCCACCCAGGGGGCGTCCCTACAATGAGCAGTTCTTC. Translation gives CASSPTPPRGRPYNEQFF.

V and J are TRBV2 and TRBJ1-5; D remains unclear. The germline CDR1 and CDR2 sequences are SNHLY and FYNNEI. The CDR3 is made up of 13 amino acids. V was clipped by 3 bases and J by 5 bases, with 8 bases between them. CDR3 DNA: TGTGCCAGCAGTGAGAGTGGAGATCAGCCCCAGCATTTT. Protein sequence: CASSESGDQPQHF.

This rearrangement joins TRBV18 to TRBJ1-5, with 10 bases fitting TRBD1. CDR3 length: 18 amino acids. Germline CDR1 is KGHSH and CDR2 is LQKENI. The trim removed 3 bases at V and 1 base at J, leaving 9 bases unmatched. The CDR3 loop is CASSPVATGGFSNQPQHF. Here the CDR3 DNA reads TGTGCCAGCTCACCCGTGGCGACAGGGGGCTTCAGCAATCAGCCCCAGCATTTT.

This chain joins TRBV6-5 and TRBJ2-5, with 8 bases matching TRBD1. This CDR3 region has 14 residues. The J segment lost 0 bases and the V segment lost 7 bases, leaving 4 bases of the junction unmatched. Germline CDR1 MNHEY, CDR2 SVGAGI. The CDR3 region has the DNA TGTGCCAGCAAGGACAGGGCGTACCAAGAGACCCAGTACTTC. It encodes CASKDRAYQETQYF.

The count of this clone is one. This sequence joins TRBV6-1 and TRBJ2-2; TRBD1 matches 9 bases. CDR1 is MNHNS and CDR2 is SASEGT in the germline V gene. The V and J ends lost 4 bases and 2 bases, in that order; junction bases with no gene match: 5. This CDR3 is 16 amino acids long. The CDR3 DNA reads as TGTGCCAGCAGTGTCGGACAGGGGACTAACACCGGGGAGCTGTTTTTT. Translated, it gives CASSVGQGTNTGELFF.

This sequence joins TRBV9 and TRBJ2-3; D remains unclear. CDR3 length: 13 residues. Germline V lookup: CDR1 SGDLS, CDR2 YYNGEE. Trimming took off 0 bases at V and 11 bases at J, with 13 bases between the two ends. The CDR3 DNA reads as TGTGCCAGCAGCGTAGCTCCCGGGTCTGGGCAGTATTTT. As protein: CASSVAPGSGQYF.

This chain links TRBV11-2 with TRBJ1-2, with 9 nucleotides matching TRBD1. Per the germline V gene, CDR1 is SGHAT and CDR2 is FQNNGV. The CDR3 extends over 15 amino acids. Trimming at V came to 1 base and at J to 5 bases, leaving 5 bases not matched to a gene. The CDR3, as DNA: TGTGCCAGCAGCTTAGGTGGGACAGGGAAATATGGCTACACCTTC. It specifies CASSLGGTGKYGYTF.

This chain links TRBV18 with TRBJ1-4; 7 nucleotides match TRBD1. Germline CDR1 reads KGHSH; CDR2 reads LQKENI. V was pared by 2 bases and J by 16 bases, with 10 bases of the junction left unmatched. The CDR3 extends over 13 amino acids. CDR3 region: CASSPGTDQRAFF. CDR3 bases: TGTGCCAGCTCACCAGGGACAGATCAGAGGGCGTTTTTT.

The V gene is TRBV5-6, the J gene TRBJ2-5; D is perhaps TRBD2 (5 bases). The CDR3 spans 13 residues. Germline values: CDR1 SGHDT, CDR2 YYEEEE. V was clipped by 0 bases and J by 4 bases, with 7 bases between them. CDR3 nucleotide sequence: TGTGCCAGCAGCTTGGCCGGGGTAGAGACCCAGTACTTC. Translating it yields CASSLAGVETQYF.

This clone was recorded a few times. This chain joins TRBV7-5 and TRBJ1-5. TRBV7-5 is noted as a pseudogene. The CDR3 length is 14 residues. Here the CDR3 DNA reads TGTGCCAGAAGCTTAGTGCACTTCAATCAGCCCCAGCATTTT. It is translated as CARSLVHFNQPQHF.

V and J are TRBV4-1 and TRBJ2-2, with 8 bases fitting TRBD2. From germline, CDR1 is MGHRA and CDR2 YSYEKL. The CDR3 contains 17 residues. V lost 1 base, J lost 3 bases, and 7 bases stayed unmatched. CDR3 sequence (DNA): TGCGCCAGCAGCCAAGTCCCCGGGGGGGCCGACACCGGGGAGCTGTTTTTT. The encoded protein is CASSQVPGGADTGELFF.

This chain uses TRBV2 with TRBJ2-7, with no clear D. V lost 6 bases and J 0 bases, leaving 12 bases between the germline ends. The CDR3 has 14 residues. CDR1 is SNHLY and CDR2 is FYNNEI in the germline V gene. This CDR3 reads CASRVDVSSYEQYF. CDR3 DNA: TGTGCCAGCAGAGTGGATGTAAGCTCCTACGAGCAGTACTTC.

The V call is TRBV7-2, the J call TRBJ2-3, with D perhaps TRBD1 (6 bases). Trimming took 1 base from V and 3 from J, leaving 11 bases between them. From germline, CDR1 is SGHTA and CDR2 FQGNSA. CDR3 size: 15 residues. Here the CDR3 DNA reads TGTGCCAGCAGCTTAGGGCAGGGGATAACAGATACGCAGTATTTT. Translating gives CASSLGQGITDTQYF.

V usage is TRBV6-1 and J usage is TRBJ2-7; perhaps TRBD1 as D (6 bases). CDR3 length equals 15 residues. CDR1 MNHNS and CDR2 SASEGT come from the germline V gene. With 3 bases removed from V and 6 bases from J, the gap between germline ends came to 18 bases. CDR3 bases: TGTGCCAGCAGTGATCGAGGGGGTCGCCCGTTCGAGCAGTACTTC. It specifies CASSDRGGRPFEQYF.

This chain links TRBV6-5 with TRBJ1-4; D might be TRBD1 (6 bases). The CDR3 is made up of 14 amino acids. V was shortened by 4 bases and J by 8 bases, with 14 bases between the two germline ends. Germline assignment: CDR1 MNHEY and CDR2 SVGAGI. The CDR3 sequence is CASSSTGGREKLFF. The CDR3 coding sequence is TGTGCCAGCAGTTCGACAGGCGGTAGGGAAAAACTGTTTTTT.

The V and J genes are TRBV7-3 and TRBJ2-3; D may be TRBD2 (7 bases). CDR1 is SGHTA and CDR2 is FQGTGA in the germline V gene. The CDR3 sequence is 16 residues long. Trimming cost V 1 base and J 4 bases, with 15 bases left between them. CDR3 sequence reads: CASSLSSGGAPDTQYF. The CDR3 DNA is TGTGCCAGCAGCTTAAGTTCGGGGGGCGCCCCAGATACGCAGTATTTT.

The chain combines TRBV27 with TRBJ1-6; D gene ambiguous. Trimming cost V 5 bases and J 8 bases, with 16 bases left between them. The CDR3 spans 15 residues. Germline V gives CDR1 MNHEY, CDR2 SMNVEV (reference sequence). The CDR3 coding sequence is TGTGCCAGCAGTCCTGCCCCCTACAGAGATTCACCCCTCCACTTT. It codes for CASSPAPYRDSPLHF.

The genes are TRBV5-1 and TRBJ1-1; D is uncertain. The CDR3 has 13 residues. Germline V CDR1 and CDR2: SGHRS, YFSETQ. V was pared by 0 bases and J by 0 bases, with 3 bases between. The CDR3 is CASSLALNTEAFF. CDR3 DNA: TGCGCCAGCAGCTTGGCTCTGAACACTGAAGCTTTCTTT.

The chain has TRBV29-1 and TRBJ1-2, with a possible D match to TRBD1 (5 bases). Trimming removed 2 bases from V and 6 bases from J, with 19 bases in between. Germline CDR1 and CDR2: SQVTM and ANQGSEA. This CDR3 has 15 amino acids. CDR3 nucleotide sequence: TGCAGCGTTGAATCGCCGGGACTCGAAAGTCATGGCTACACCTTC. This gives the protein CSVESPGLESHGYTF.

This clone was picked up one time. The rearrangement joins TRBV28 to TRBJ1-5; TRBD1 matches 9 bases. The junction had 3 bases not matched to a gene; V was cut back by 4 bases and J by 2 bases. Looked up from germline, CDR1 is MDHEN and CDR2 is SYDVKM. This CDR3 region has 15 residues. The CDR3 protein is CASSSGQGGNQPQHF. The DNA of the CDR3 is TGTGCCAGCAGTTCGGGACAGGGAGGCAATCAGCCCCAGCATTTT.

CDR3 nucleotide sequence: TGTGCCAGCAGTAAGACAGCCTGGGAGAAAAAACTGTTTTTT. Translating it yields CASSKTAWEKKLFF. The chain is built from TRBV6-5 and TRBJ1-4, with D perhaps matching TRBD1 (5 bases). The V and J ends lost 5 bases and 9 bases respectively, with 16 bases between them. Germline values: CDR1 MNHEY, CDR2 SVGAGI. The CDR3 sequence is 14 residues long.

The CDR3, as DNA: TGTGCCAGCAGCCCGACTAGCGCGAACACCGGGGAGCTGTTTTTT. The encoded protein is CASSPTSANTGELFF. The genes are TRBV7-3 and TRBJ2-2; 8 nucleotides line up with TRBD2. The CDR3 sequence is 15 residues long. The V gene end was trimmed by 5 bases and the J gene end by 0 bases; junction bases not matched to a gene: 2. Looked up from germline, CDR1 is SGHTA and CDR2 is FQGTGA.